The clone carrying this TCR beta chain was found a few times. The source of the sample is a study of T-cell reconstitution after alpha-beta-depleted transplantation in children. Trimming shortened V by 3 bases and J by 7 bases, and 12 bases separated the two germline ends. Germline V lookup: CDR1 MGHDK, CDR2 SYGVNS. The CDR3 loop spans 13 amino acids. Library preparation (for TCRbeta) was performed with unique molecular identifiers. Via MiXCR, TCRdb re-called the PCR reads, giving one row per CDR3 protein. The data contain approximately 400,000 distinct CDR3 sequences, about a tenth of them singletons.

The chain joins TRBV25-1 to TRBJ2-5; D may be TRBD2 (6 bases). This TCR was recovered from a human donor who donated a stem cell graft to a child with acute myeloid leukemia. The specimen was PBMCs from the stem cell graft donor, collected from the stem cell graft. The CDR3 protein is CASSEALEGTQYF. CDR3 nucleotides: TGTGCCAGCAGTGAGGCCCTGGAGGGGACCCAGTACTTC. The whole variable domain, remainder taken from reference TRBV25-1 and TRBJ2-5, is EADIYQTPRYLVIGTGKKITLECSQTMGHDKMYWYQQDPGMELHLIHYSYGVNSTEKGDLSSESTVSRIRTEHFPLTLESARPSHTSQYLCASSEALEGTQYFGPGTRLLVL.